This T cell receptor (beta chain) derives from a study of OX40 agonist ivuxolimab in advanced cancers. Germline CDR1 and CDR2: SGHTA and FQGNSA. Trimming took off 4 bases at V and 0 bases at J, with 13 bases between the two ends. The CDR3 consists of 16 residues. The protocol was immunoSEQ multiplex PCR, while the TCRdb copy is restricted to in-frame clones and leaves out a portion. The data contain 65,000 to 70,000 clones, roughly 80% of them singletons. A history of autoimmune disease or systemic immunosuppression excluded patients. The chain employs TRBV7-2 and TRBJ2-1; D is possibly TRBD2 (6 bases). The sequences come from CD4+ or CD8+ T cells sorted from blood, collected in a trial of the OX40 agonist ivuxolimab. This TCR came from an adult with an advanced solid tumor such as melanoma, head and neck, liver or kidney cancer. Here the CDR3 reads CASSSRGSLSYNEQFF. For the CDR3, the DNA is TGTGCCAGCAGCTCCCGGGGGTCCCTCTCCTACAATGAGCAGTTCTTC.